A single TCR beta chain is shown here with its context. What it recognizes is unknown. The data were taken from a study of T-cell memory formation after mild COVID-19. Via MiXCR, TCRdb re-called the 5' RACE reads, giving one row per CDR3 protein. The sample includes about 400,000 distinct CDR3 sequences, less than 25% of them seen just once. The V segment lost 5 bases and the J segment 5 bases; nucleotides outside the gene matches: 4. Germline V gene lookup returns CDR1 SEHNR and CDR2 FQNEAQ (reference sequence). This CDR3 comprises 15 residues. Findings and caveats of the study: Mainly in CM and EM were contracting CD4+ clones; CD8+ were in EMRA.

The TCR comes from an adult woman who had mild COVID-19 (a few samples of this study predate the infection). Cell type and time point are not known. Specimen: PBMCs or a T cell subset sorted from them (not recorded which). The chain uses TRBV7-9 and TRBJ2-5; 14 bases are a match to TRBD2. Written as DNA, the CDR3 is TGTGCCAGCAGCGGGGGACTAGCGGGAGCTGAGACCCAGTACTTC. Its protein product is CASSGGLAGAETQYF.